These 8 T cell receptor beta chains share one sample of origin, sequenced in a study of blood T cell repertoires in COVID-19. TCRdb's table, derived via immunoSEQ multiplex PCR, lists solely in-frame clones and lacks some. This sample has fewer than 70,000 clones, with 80% to 90% found just once. The sequencing input was peripheral blood. These receptors all come from a woman aged 60-75 years with acute or convalescent COVID-19.

The gene calls are TRBV5-1 and TRBJ1-1, with TRBD1 identical over 10 bases. This CDR3 region has 16 residues. The J segment lost 1 base and the V segment lost 3 bases, leaving 6 bases of the junction unmatched. In germline, CDR1 is SGHRS, CDR2 YFSETQ. The CDR3 is CASSWQGQGTNTEAFF. The CDR3 region has the DNA TGCGCCAGCAGCTGGCAGGGACAGGGGACGAACACTGAAGCTTTCTTT.

J is TRBJ1-4 and V is TRBV10-3; perhaps TRBD1 as D (6 bases). The CDR3 extends over 14 amino acids. Per germline, CDR1 ENHRY and CDR2 SYGVKD. V was pared by 2 bases and J by 8 bases, with 12 bases between. CDR3 region: CAISEKGVGEKLFF. CDR3 sequence (DNA): TGTGCCATCAGTGAGAAGGGGGTAGGGGAAAAACTGTTTTTT.

The chain employs TRBV6-5 and TRBJ1-2; 8 nucleotides line up with TRBD1. The CDR3 sequence is 11 residues long. The V segment lost 9 bases and the J segment 6 bases; nucleotides outside the gene matches: 3. The germline V gene encodes CDR1 MNHEY and CDR2 SVGAGI. In nucleotides, the CDR3 is TGTGCCAGTAGGACAGGGCATGGCTACACCTTC. As protein: CASRTGHGYTF.

The chain recombines TRBV2 with TRBJ2-3; 7 bases fit TRBD2. This CDR3 has 14 residues. From germline, CDR1 is SNHLY and CDR2 FYNNEI. Trimming removed 6 bases from V and 5 bases from J; junction bases left unmatched: 8. CDR3 DNA: TGTGCCAGCAGGTTCGGGGGGAGGCGAGATACGCAGTATTTT. Its translation: CASRFGGRRDTQYF.

Worth noting for this clone: Other DNA sequences in the same sample also yield this CDR3. The chain uses TRBV6-5 and TRBJ1-3, with 8 bases fitting TRBD1. The trim removed 7 bases at V and 1 base at J, leaving 3 bases unmatched. CDR3 length equals 14 residues. Germline V lookup: CDR1 MNHEY, CDR2 SVGAGI. CDR3 nucleotide sequence: TGTGCCAGCACGGACAGGGATTCTGGAAACACCATATATTTT. It specifies CASTDRDSGNTIYF.

The CDR3 sequence is CASSLAGGANGELFF. The CDR3 bases are TGTGCCAGCAGCTTAGCCGGGGGAGCCAACGGGGAGCTGTTTTTT. The chain carries TRBV7-2 and TRBJ2-2; tentatively, D is TRBD2 (6 bases). The length of the CDR3 is 15 residues. CDR1 is SGHTA, CDR2 FQGNSA, per germline. V was clipped by 0 bases and J by 7 bases, with 12 bases between them. Full variable domain (outside the CDR3, taken from reference TRBV7-2 and TRBJ2-2): GAGVSQSPSNKVTEKGKDVELRCDPISGHTALYWYRQSLGQGLEFLIYFQGNSAPDKSGLPSDRFSAERTGGSVSTLTIQRTQQEDSAVYLCASSLAGGANGELFFGEGSRLTVL.

This clone was detected once. The V and J genes are TRBV19 and TRBJ2-7; 7 nucleotides line up with TRBD2. CDR1 is LNHDA, CDR2 SQIVND, per germline (reference sequence). V lost 2 bases, J lost 5 bases, and 6 bases stayed unmatched. The CDR3 spans 14 residues. The CDR3, as DNA: TGTGCCAGTAGTATAAGCCTAGCGGCAAACGAGCAGTACTTC. Amino acids: CASSISLAANEQYF.

This rearrangement joins TRBV5-1 to TRBJ2-7; 9 bases align to TRBD1. The CDR3 is 14 amino acids. Germline lookup yields CDR1 SGHRS and CDR2 YFSETQ. Unmatched junction bases numbered 10, after V lost 9 bases and J lost 3 bases. CDR3 residues: CATKTGTGFYEQYF. CDR3 bases: TGCGCCACCAAAACCGGGACAGGGTTCTACGAGCAGTACTTC.